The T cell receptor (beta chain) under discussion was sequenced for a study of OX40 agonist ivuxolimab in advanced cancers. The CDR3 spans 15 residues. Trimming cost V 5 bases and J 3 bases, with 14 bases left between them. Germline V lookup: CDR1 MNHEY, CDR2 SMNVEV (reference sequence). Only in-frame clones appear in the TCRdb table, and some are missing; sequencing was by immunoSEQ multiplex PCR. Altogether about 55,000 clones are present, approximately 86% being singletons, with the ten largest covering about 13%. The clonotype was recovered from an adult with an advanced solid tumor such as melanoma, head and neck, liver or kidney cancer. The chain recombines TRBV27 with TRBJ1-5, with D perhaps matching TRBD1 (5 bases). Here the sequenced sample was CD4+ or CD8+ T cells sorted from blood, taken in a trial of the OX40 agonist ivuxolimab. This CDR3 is CASSTLPGPNQPQHF. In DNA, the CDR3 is TGTGCCAGCAGTACACTTCCAGGGCCCAATCAGCCCCAGCATTTT.